This T cell receptor beta chain was captured by sequencing in a study of blood T cell repertoires in COVID-19. Study information: Sites in the United States, Italy and Spain provided acute and convalescent COVID-19 samples. In each case, the material was cDNA or gDNA derived from T cells, B-cell-depleted T cells, or PBMCs.

Original processing notes: From reference gene primer amplification, estimates of nucleated cell counts were derived. Repertoires were generated with immunoSEQ multiplex PCR, while TCRdb's copy carries only in-frame clones and drops some. That table furnishes V, J and clone size, whereas the DNA furnished D and trimming. Of 200,000 to 250,000 clones listed, 84% are singletons. The CDR3 consists of 14 residues. Trimming at V came to 6 bases and at J to 3 bases, leaving 7 bases not matched to a gene. Per germline, CDR1 SQVTM and CDR2 ANQGSEA. Input material: peripheral blood. The chain joins TRBV29-1 to TRBJ2-3; 9 positions match TRBD2. The receptor's source is an elderly woman with active or convalescent COVID-19. DNA for the CDR3: TGCAGCGTGGTTAGCGGGAGACGGACAGATACGCAGTATTTT. It codes for CSVVSGRRTDTQYF.